This T cell receptor beta chain emerged from a study of CD8 T cells in ankylosing spondylitis. Whole-study findings and limits: Clones linked to disease were reported to show significant enrichment in matched ankylosing spondylitis synovial fluid. Before this, some motif variants had been reported in reactive arthritis synovial fluid and blood. Ankylosing spondylitis blood appeared to be characterized by a TCR beta motif of 8 or 9 highly homologous variants. Disease-linked clones were found to be CD8+ and relatively rare in peripheral blood.

Germline CDR1 DFQATT, CDR2 SNEGSKA (reference sequence). This CDR3 has 14 amino acids. V was clipped by 5 bases and J by 1 base, with 15 bases between them. 5'-RACE, quantitative and with molecular barcodes, yielded the TCR beta libraries. From the 5' RACE reads, TCRdb called clonotypes with MiXCR, one entry per CDR3 protein. The sample lists about 540,000 distinct CDR3 sequences, roughly 13% occurring once. This clonotype was detected only a few times. Its antigen is as yet unknown. The sequence came from a male donor with ankylosing spondylitis. The chain links TRBV20-1 to TRBJ2-7; possibly TRBD2 for D (6 bases). Sequenced input: blood, either unsorted or a sorted T cell fraction (not recorded which). This CDR3 reads CSAVEGEGSYEQYF. The CDR3 DNA is TGCAGTGCTGTGGAGGGAGAGGGATCCTACGAGCAGTACTTC.